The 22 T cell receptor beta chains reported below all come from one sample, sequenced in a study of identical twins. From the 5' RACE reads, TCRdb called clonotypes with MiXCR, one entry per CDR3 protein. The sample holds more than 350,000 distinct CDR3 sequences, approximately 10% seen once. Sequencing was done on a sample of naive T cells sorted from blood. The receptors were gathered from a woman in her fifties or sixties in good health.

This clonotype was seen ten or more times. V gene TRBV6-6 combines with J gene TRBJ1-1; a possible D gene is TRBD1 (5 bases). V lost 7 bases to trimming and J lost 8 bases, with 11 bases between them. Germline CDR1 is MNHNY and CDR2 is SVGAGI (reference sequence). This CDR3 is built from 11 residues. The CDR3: CASIKTAEAFF. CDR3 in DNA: TGTGCCAGCATCAAGACAGCCGAAGCTTTCTTT.

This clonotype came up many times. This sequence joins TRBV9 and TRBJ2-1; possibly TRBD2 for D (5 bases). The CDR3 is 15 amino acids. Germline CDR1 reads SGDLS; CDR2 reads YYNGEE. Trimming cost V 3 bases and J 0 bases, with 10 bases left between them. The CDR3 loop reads CASSAAVFSYNEQFF. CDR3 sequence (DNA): TGTGCCAGCAGCGCAGCGGTGTTCTCCTACAATGAGCAGTTCTTC. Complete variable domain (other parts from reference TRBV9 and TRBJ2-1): DSGVTQTPKHLITATGQRVTLRCSPRSGDLSVYWYQQSLDQGLQFLIQYYNGEERAKGNILERFSAQQFPDLHSELNLSSLELGDSALYFCASSAAVFSYNEQFFGPGTRLTVL.

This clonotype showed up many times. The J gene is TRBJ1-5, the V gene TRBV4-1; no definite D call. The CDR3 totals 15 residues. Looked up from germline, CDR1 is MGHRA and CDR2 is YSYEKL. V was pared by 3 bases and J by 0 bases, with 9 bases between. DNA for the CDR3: TGCGCCAGCAGCCATATAAGGACTAGCAATCAGCCCCAGCATTTT. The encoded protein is CASSHIRTSNQPQHF.

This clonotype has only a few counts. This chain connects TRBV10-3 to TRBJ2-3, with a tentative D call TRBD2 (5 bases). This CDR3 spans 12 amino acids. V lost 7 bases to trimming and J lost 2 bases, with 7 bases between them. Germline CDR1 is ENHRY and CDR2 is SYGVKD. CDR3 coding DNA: TGTGCCATCAAGGGAGACACAGATACGCAGTATTTT. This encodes CAIKGDTDTQYF.

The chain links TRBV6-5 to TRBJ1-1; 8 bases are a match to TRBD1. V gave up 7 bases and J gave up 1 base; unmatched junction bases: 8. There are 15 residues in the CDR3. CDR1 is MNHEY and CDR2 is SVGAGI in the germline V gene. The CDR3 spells CASKGTGNTNTEAFF. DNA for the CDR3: TGTGCCAGCAAAGGGACAGGTAATACGAACACTGAAGCTTTCTTT.

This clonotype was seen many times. This chain's CDR3 is CAIKRRGPYEQYV. In DNA, the CDR3 is TGTGCCATCAAGAGGAGGGGACCCTACGAGCAGTACGTC. This chain joins TRBV10-3 and TRBJ2-7; the D gene is possibly TRBD2 (6 bases). CDR1 and CDR2 from the germline V gene are ENHRY and SYGVKD. Trimming took 7 bases from V and 2 from J, leaving 12 bases between them. The CDR3 runs to 13 residues.

CDR3 loop: CASSQDIGPYEQYF. CDR3 coding DNA: TGCGCCAGCAGCCAAGATATAGGTCCCTACGAGCAGTACTTC. The J gene is TRBJ2-7, the V gene TRBV4-1; D gene unclear. Germline lookup yields CDR1 MGHRA and CDR2 YSYEKL. Trimming removed 0 bases at V and 2 bases at J, with 8 bases between. CDR3 size: 14 residues.

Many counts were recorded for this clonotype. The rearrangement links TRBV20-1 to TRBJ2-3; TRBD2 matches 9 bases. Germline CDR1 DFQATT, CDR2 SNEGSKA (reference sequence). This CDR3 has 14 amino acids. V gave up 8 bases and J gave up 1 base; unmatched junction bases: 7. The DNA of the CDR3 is TGCAGTACTCCCCAGCGGGAGGGCACAGATACGCAGTATTTT. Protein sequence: CSTPQREGTDTQYF.

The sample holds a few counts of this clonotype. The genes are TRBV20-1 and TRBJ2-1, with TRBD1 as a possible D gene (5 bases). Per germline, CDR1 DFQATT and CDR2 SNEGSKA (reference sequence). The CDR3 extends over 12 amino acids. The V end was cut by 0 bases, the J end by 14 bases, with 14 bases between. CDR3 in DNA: TGCAGTGCTAGAGATGGGGCTGAGGTGGAGTTCTTC. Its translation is CSARDGAEVEFF.

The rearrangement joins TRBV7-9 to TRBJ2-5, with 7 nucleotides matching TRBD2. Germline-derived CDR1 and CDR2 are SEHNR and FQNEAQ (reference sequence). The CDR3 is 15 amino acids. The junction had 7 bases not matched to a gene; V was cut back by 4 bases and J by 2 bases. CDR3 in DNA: TGTGCCAGCAGCTCATCAAGCGGGGTACAAGAGACCCAGTACTTC. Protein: CASSSSSGVQETQYF.

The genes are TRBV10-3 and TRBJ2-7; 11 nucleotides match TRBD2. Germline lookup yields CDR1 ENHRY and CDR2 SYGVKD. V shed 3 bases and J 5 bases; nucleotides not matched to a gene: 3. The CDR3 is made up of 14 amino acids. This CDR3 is CAISDKLAGDEQYV. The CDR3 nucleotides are TGTGCCATCAGTGACAAACTAGCGGGAGACGAGCAGTACGTC.

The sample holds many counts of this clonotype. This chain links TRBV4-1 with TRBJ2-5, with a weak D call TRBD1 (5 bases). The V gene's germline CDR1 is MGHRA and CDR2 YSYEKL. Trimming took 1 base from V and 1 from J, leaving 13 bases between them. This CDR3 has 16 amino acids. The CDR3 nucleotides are TGCGCCAGCAGCCAAGGGATTGAAGGGGTCCAAGAGACCCAGTACTTC. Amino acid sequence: CASSQGIEGVQETQYF.

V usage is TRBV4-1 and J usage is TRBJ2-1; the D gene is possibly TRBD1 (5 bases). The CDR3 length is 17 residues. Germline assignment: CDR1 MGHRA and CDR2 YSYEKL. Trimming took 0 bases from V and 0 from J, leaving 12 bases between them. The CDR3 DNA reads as TGCGCCAGCAGCCAAGATACAAGGGGAAGCTCCTACAATGAGCAGTTCTTC. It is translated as CASSQDTRGSSYNEQFF.

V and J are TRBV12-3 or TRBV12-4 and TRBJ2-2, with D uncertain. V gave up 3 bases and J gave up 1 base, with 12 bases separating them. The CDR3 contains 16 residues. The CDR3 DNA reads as TGTGCCAGCAGTTTTTTGAATCAAAGGAACACCGGGGAGCTGTTTTTT. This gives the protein CASSFLNQRNTGELFF.

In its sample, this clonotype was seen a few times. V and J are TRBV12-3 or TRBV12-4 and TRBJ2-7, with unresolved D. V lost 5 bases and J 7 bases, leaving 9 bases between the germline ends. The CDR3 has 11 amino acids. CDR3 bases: TGTGCCAGCAGTCCAATGGGTGAGCAGTACTTC. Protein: CASSPMGEQYF.

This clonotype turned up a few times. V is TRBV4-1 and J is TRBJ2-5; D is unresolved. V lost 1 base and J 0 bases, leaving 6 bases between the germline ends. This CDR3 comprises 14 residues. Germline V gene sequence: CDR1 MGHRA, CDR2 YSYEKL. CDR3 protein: CASSQARYQETQYF. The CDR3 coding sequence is TGCGCCAGCAGCCAAGCTAGGTACCAAGAGACCCAGTACTTC.

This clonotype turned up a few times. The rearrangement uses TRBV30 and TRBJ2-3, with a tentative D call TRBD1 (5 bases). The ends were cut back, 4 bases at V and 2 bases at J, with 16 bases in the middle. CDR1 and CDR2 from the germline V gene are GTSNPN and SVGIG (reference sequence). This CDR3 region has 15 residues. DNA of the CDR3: TGTGCCTGGACCGTGGGGCTCCTATCCACAGATACGCAGTATTTT. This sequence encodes CAWTVGLLSTDTQYF.

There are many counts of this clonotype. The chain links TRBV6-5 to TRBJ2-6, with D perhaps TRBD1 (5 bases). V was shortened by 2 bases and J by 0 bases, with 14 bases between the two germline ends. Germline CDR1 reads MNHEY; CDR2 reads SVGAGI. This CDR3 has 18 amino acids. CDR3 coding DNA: TGTGCCAGCAGTTACGGCTACAGGAGCTCCTCTGGGGCCAACGTCCTGACTTTC. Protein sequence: CASSYGYRSSSGANVLTF.

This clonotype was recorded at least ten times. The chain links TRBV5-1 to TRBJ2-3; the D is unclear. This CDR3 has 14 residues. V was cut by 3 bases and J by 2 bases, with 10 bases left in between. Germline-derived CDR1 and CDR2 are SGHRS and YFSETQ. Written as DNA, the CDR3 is TGCGCCAGCAGCTACTCTCAGCTCACAGATACGCAGTATTTT. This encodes CASSYSQLTDTQYF. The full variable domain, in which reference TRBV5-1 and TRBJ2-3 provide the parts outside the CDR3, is KAGVTQTPRYLIKTRGQQVTLSCSPISGHRSVSWYQQTPGQGLQFLFEYFSETQRNKGNFPGRFSGRQFSNSRSEMNVSTLELGDSALYLCASSYSQLTDTQYFGPGTRLTVL.

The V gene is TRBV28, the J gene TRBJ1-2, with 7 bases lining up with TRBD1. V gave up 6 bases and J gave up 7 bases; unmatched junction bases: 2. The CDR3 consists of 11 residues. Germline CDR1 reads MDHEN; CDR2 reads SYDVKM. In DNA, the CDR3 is TGTGCCAGCAGCGACAGGGCTGGCTACACCTTC. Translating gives CASSDRAGYTF.

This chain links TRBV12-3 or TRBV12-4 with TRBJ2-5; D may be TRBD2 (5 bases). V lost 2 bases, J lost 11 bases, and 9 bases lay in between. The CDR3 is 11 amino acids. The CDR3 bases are TGTGCCAGCAGTTTAAAGAGGGTTCAGTACTTC. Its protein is CASSLKRVQYF.

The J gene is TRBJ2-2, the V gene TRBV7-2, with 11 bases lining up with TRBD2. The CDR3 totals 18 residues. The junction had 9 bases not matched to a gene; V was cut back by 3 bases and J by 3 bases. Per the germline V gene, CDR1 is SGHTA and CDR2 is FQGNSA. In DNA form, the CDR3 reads TGTGCCAGCAGCTTCCCGACTAGCGGGGTCGTGGACACCGGGGAGCTGTTTTTT. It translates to CASSFPTSGVVDTGELFF.